This T cell receptor (beta chain) was documented in a study of T cells expressing NK-cell markers. As for the study in general: Each TCR beta repertoire originated in sorted T cells that were CD3+CD56+NKG2C+, CD3+CD56+NKG2C- or CD3+CD56-NKG2C+.

The CDR3 is 15 residues long. Germline values: CDR1 LNHDA, CDR2 SQIVND (reference sequence). From its re-call of the 5' RACE reads, TCRdb lists each CDR3 protein once, without DNA. The data include 350,000 to 450,000 distinct CDR3 sequences; the top ten clones carry 5% to 5.5%. The sample consisted of blood T cells: a sorted CD56 or NKG2C T cell subset, CD4+ or CD8+ T cells, or bulk PBMC T cells (not recorded which). The clonotype comes from a man aged 18 to 70 in good health. The chain uses TRBV19 and TRBJ1-5; the TCRdb call, TRBD1, lacks DNA for checking. The CDR3 is CASKIRQQLYQPQHF.